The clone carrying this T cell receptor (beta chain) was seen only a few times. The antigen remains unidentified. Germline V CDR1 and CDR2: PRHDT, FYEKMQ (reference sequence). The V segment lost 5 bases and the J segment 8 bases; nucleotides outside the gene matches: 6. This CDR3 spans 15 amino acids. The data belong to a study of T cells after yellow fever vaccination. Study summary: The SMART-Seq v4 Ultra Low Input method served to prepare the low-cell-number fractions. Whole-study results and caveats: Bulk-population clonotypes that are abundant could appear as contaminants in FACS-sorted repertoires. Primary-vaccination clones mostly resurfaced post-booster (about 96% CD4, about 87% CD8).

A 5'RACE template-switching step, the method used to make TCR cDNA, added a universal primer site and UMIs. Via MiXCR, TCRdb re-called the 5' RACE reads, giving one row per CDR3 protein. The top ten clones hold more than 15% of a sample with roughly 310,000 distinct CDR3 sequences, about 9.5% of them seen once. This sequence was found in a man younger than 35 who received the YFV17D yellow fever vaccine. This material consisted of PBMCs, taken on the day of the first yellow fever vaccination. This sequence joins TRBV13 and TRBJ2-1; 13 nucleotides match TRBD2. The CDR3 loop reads CASSPKTSGGYEQFF. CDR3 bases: TGTGCCAGCAGCCCCAAGACTAGCGGGGGGTATGAGCAGTTCTTC.